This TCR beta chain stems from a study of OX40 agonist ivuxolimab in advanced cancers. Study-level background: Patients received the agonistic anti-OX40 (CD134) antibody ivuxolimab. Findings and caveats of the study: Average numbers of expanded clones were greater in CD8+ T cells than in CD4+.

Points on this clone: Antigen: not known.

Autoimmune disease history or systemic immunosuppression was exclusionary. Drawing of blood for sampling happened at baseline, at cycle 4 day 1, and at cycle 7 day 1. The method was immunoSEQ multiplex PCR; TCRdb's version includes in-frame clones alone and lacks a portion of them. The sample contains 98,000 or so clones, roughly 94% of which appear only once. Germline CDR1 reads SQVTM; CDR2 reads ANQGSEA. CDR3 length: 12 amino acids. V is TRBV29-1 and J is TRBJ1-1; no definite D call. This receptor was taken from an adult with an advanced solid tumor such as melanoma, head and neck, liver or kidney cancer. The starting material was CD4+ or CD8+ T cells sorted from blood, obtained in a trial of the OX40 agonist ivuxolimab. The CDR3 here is CSVSLRDTEAFF. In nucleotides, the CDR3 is TGCAGTGTTAGCCTACGAGATACTGAAGCTTTCTTT. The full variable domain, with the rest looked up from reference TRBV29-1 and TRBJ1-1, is SAVISQKPSRDICQRGTSLTIQCQVDSQVTMMFWYRQQPGQSLTLIATANQGSEATYESGFVIDKFPISRPNLTFSTLTVSNMSPEDSSIYLCSVSLRDTEAFFGQGTRLTVV.